Each of the 8 T cell receptor beta chains below was sequenced from the same sample in a study of neurological immune-mediated disorders. Using its own MiXCR run on the 5' RACE reads, TCRdb lists one record per CDR3 protein. The table includes more than 70,000 distinct CDR3 sequences, 10% detected once. Sequenced: PBMCs. These receptors were taken from a middle-aged man in good health.

The chain couples TRBV18 to TRBJ1-1; no clear D. The CDR3 loop spans 15 amino acids. CDR1 is KGHSH and CDR2 is LQKENI in the germline V gene. The germline V and J ends were trimmed by 1 base and 1 base, with 10 bases remaining between them. The CDR3 loop is CASSPRSDKNTEAFF. CDR3 bases: TGTGCCAGCTCACCACGCTCAGACAAGAACACTGAAGCTTTCTTT.

In this sample, this clonotype turned up many times. J is TRBJ2-1 and V is TRBV18; D is perhaps TRBD1 or TRBD2 (5 bases each). Trimming took off 4 bases at V and 7 bases at J, with 17 bases between the two ends. The CDR3 covers 15 residues. The germline CDR1 and CDR2 sequences are KGHSH and LQKENI. The CDR3 loop is CASSRLGRDGNEQFF. For the CDR3, the DNA is TGTGCCAGCTCACGCCTGGGACGGGACGGGAATGAGCAGTTCTTC.

This clonotype was found many times. The chain has TRBV5-5 and TRBJ2-5; D call uncertain. Germline V gene sequence: CDR1 SGHKS, CDR2 YYEKEE (reference sequence). The V gene lost 3 bases and the J gene lost 5 bases, with 8 bases spanning the gap. The CDR3 covers 12 residues. The CDR3 DNA follows: TGTGCCAGCAGCTACACAGCGGAGACCCAGTACTTC. It specifies CASSYTAETQYF.

This clonotype has at least ten counts. One end of the junction varies from germline; a read error may be responsible. The chain joins TRBV7-7 to TRBJ2-5; D possibly corresponds to TRBD1 (6 bases). Per germline, CDR1 SSHAT and CDR2 FNYEAQ (reference sequence). This CDR3 has 13 amino acids. In DNA form, the CDR3 reads TGTGCTAGCAGCTCACAGGGACCAGAGACCCAGTACTTC. The encoded protein is CASSSQGPETQYF.

This clonotype was seen repeatedly, ten times or more. The gene calls are TRBV5-1 and TRBJ2-3, with TRBD2 matching over 8 bases. CDR1 is SGHRS and CDR2 is YFSETQ in the germline V gene. This CDR3 region has 17 residues. The trim removed 0 bases at V and 0 bases at J, leaving 6 bases unmatched. CDR3 coding DNA: TGCGCCAGCAGCTTGGCGGCTAGCGGGCCTAGCACAGATACGCAGTATTTT. Protein product: CASSLAASGPSTDTQYF.

This clonotype was seen ten or more times. The V call is TRBV28, the J call TRBJ2-7; possibly TRBD2 for D (6 bases). Trimming cost V 9 bases and J 5 bases, with 14 bases left between them. The CDR3 has 12 amino acids. Germline CDR1 is MDHEN and CDR2 is SYDVKM. DNA for the CDR3: TGTGCCAGTCGGGAGAGTGGGGACGAGCAGTACTTC. Translation gives CASRESGDEQYF.

The chain employs TRBV9 and TRBJ2-5; D is uncertain. The CDR3 loop spans 14 amino acids. Germline V gives CDR1 SGDLS, CDR2 YYNGEE. The V end lost 9 bases, the J end lost 3 bases, and 18 bases lay between the germline ends. The CDR3 nucleotides read TGTGCCAACAACCCCCGAGACACCAAAGAGACCCAGTACTTC. Its translation: CANNPRDTKETQYF.

This clonotype was seen many times. The chain couples TRBV9 to TRBJ1-2, with D perhaps matching TRBD1 (5 bases). Germline CDR1 is SGDLS and CDR2 is YYNGEE. The CDR3 loop spans 14 amino acids. V lost 1 base and J lost 4, with 11 bases in between. The CDR3 DNA sequence: TGTGCCAGCAGCGTAACGGGGGGGACCTATGGCTACACCTTC. It codes for CASSVTGGTYGYTF.